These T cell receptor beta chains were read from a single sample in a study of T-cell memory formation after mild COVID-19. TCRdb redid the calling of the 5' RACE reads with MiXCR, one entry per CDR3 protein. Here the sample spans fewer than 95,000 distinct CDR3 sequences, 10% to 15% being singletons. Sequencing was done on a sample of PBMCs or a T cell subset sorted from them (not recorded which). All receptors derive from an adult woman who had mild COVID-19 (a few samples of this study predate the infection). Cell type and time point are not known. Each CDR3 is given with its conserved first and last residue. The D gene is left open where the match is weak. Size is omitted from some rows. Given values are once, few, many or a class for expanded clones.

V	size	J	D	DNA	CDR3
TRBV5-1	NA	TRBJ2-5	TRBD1	TGCGCCAGTAACTCTGGGAACAGGGGACAAGAGACCCAGTACTTC	CASNSGNRGQETQYF
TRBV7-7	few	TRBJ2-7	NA	TGTGCCAGCAGCCCACGGACAGTTGACGAGCAGTACTTC	CASSPRTVDEQYF
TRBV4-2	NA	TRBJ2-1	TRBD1	TGTGCCAGCAGCCCCTCGGGACAGGGGTCCTACAATGAGCAGTTCTTC	CASSPSGQGSYNEQFF
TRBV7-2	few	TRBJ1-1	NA	TGTGCCAGCAGCCTCGCCATCGGTGGCACTGAAGCTTTCTTT	CASSLAIGGTEAFF
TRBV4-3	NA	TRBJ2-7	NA	TGCGCCAGCAGCCAGTCCAGGTTTTTGGGCGAGCAGTACTTC	CASSQSRFLGEQYF
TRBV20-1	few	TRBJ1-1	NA	TGCAGTGCACTCGGGGGCCGGGCTTTCTTT	CSALGGRAFF
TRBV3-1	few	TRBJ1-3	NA	TGTGCCAGCAGCCAAGATCGGACTTCAGGAAACACCATATATTTT	CASSQDRTSGNTIYF
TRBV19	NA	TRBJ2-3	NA	TGTGCCAGTAGTATCCATCGGGAGAGCACAGATACGCAGTATTTT	CASSIHRESTDTQYF
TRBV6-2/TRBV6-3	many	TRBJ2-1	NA	TGTGCCAGCAGTTACCAAAACAATGAGCAGTTCTTC	CASSYQNNEQFF
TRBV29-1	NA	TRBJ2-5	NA	TGCAGCGTTGAGCGTGTGGTGGGGGCCAGCACCCAGTACTTC	CSVERVVGASTQYF
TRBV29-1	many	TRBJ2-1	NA	TGCAGCGTTGATGATGCGCAGAAAGGGGCCTACAATGAGCAGTTCTTC	CSVDDAQKGAYNEQFF
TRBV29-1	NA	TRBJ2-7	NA	TGCAGCGTTGACTTCAGCGGCTACGAGCAGTACTTC	CSVDFSGYEQYF
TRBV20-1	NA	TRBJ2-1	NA	TGCAGTGCTAGAGATGCTCGGGACAATGAGCAGTTCTTC	CSARDARDNEQFF
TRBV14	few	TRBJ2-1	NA	TGTGCCAGCAGCCCGAAGGGGGGGACCCCGGGGTACAATGAGCAGTTCTTC	CASSPKGGTPGYNEQFF
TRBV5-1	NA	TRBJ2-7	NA	TGCGCCCGCGACGGGTCCTCCTACGAGCAGTACTTC	CARDGSSYEQYF
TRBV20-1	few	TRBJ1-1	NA	TGCAGTGCTAGAGATAAGGCGTTGAACACTGAAGCTTTCTTT	CSARDKALNTEAFF
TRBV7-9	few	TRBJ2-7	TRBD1	TGTGCCAGCAGCTTAGTAGGACAGGGGACTTCCTACGAGCAGTACTTC	CASSLVGQGTSYEQYF
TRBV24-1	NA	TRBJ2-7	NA	TGTGCCACCAGTGATTCAACGTTGGGGAACCCCTACGAGCAGTACTTC	CATSDSTLGNPYEQYF
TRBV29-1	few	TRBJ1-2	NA	TGCAGCGCATTGAGACAGGACTATGGCTACACCTTC	CSALRQDYGYTF
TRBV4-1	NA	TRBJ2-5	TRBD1	TGCGCCAGCAGCCAAGGCTGGGACAGGGGTTACCAAGAGACCCAGTACTTC	CASSQGWDRGYQETQYF
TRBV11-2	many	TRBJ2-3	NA	TGTGCCAGCAGCTTAGGATTCGCCTACACAGATACGCAGTATTTT	CASSLGFAYTDTQYF
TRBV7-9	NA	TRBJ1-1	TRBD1	TGTGCCAGCAGCCCAGGACAGGGGGCTGAAGCTTTCTTT	CASSPGQGAEAFF
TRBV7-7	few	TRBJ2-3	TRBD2	TGTGCTAGCAGCCGTAGCGGGAGAGGGACAGATACGCAGTATTTT	CASSRSGRGTDTQYF
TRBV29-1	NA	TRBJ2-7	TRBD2	TGCAGCGTTGAAGCCGGGACTAGCGGGATCGAGCAGTACTTC	CSVEAGTSGIEQYF
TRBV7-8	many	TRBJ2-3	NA	TGTGCCAGCAGCTTGGTCGGAGCTAGCACAGATACGCAGTATTTT	CASSLVGASTDTQYF
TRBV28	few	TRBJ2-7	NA	TGTGCCAGCAGATACGGACATAGCGAGCAGTACTTC	CASRYGHSEQYF
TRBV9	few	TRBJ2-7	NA	TGTGCCAGCAGCGTAGCCGATGGGGAGCAGTACTTC	CASSVADGEQYF
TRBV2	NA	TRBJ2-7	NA	TGTGCCAGCAGTGCCCCCCAGGAAGGGGGCTACGAGCAGTACTTC	CASSAPQEGGYEQYF
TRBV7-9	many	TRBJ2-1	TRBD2	TGTGCCAGCAGCTTACTAGCGGGCTCCTACAATGAGCAGTTCTTC	CASSLLAGSYNEQFF
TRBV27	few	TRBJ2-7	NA	TGTGCCAGCGGGACTTGGGGCAGGGGCACCTACGAGCAGTACTTC	CASGTWGRGTYEQYF
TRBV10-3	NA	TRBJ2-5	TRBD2	TGTGCCATCAGTAGCAGCGGGGGGGAAGAGACCCAGTACTTC	CAISSSGGEETQYF
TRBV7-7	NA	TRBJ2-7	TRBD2	TGTGCTAGCAGCGCCTCAGCGGGAGGCCTATACGAGCAGTACTTC	CASSASAGGLYEQYF
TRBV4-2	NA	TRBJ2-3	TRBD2	TGTGCCAGCAGCCGGAGGACTAGTGAGCGAGATACGCAGTATTTT	CASSRRTSERDTQYF
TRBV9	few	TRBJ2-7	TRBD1	TGTGCCAGCAGTTTACGACAGGGGGCATCCTACGAGCAGTACTTC	CASSLRQGASYEQYF
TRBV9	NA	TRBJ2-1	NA	TGTGCCAGCAGCCGTCCGGGGCTTAGGAATGAGCAGTTCTTC	CASSRPGLRNEQFF
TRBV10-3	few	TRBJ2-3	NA	TGTGCCATCAGAGGCACAGATACGCAGTATTTT	CAIRGTDTQYF
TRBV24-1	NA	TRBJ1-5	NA	TGTGCCACCAGCAATTCCAGGGGAGGCAATCAGCCCCAGCATTTT	CATSNSRGGNQPQHF
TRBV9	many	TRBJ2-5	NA	TGTGCCAGCAGCACGAACCAAGAGACCCAGTACTTC	CASSTNQETQYF
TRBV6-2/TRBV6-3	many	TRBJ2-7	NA	TGTGCCAGCAGTTACCTCGGAACCGCCGCCTACGAGCAGTACTTC	CASSYLGTAAYEQYF
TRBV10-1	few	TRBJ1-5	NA	TGCGCCAGCAGTGAGTCCGGGACACTGTCCCTCTATGGGCATTTT	CASSESGTLSLYGHF
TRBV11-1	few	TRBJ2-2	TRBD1	TGTGCCAGCAGCGGGACAGGCACCGGGGAGCTGTTTTTT	CASSGTGTGELFF
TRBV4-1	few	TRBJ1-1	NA	TGCGCCAGCAGCCAAGATGACAACTCGAACACTGAAGCTTTCTTT	CASSQDDNSNTEAFF
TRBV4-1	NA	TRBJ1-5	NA	TGCGCCAGCAGCCAAGAGGGCCGGGGGAATCAGCCCCAGCATTTT	CASSQEGRGNQPQHF
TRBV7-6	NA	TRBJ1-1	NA	TGTGCCAGCAGCCCCTCAAAATGGACTGAAGCTTTCTTT	CASSPSKWTEAFF
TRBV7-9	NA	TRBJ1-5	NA	TGTGCCACCTACGACCCGGGAAGCAATCAGCCCCAGCATTTT	CATYDPGSNQPQHF
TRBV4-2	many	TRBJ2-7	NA	TGTGCCAGCAGCCAGGAGTCTGACTCCGCCTACGAGCAGTACTTC	CASSQESDSAYEQYF
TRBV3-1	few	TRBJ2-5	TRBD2	TGTGCCAGCAGCCAAGACGCGGGAGAGGAGACCCAGTACTTC	CASSQDAGEETQYF
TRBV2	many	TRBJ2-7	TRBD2	TGTGCATCTACTAGCGGGGTGTCCTACGAGCAGTACTTC	CASTSGVSYEQYF
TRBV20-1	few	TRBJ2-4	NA	TGCAGTGCTAGGAGGCTCCCGGGACTGCGACGGGAGTGGGAAAACATTCAGTACTTC	CSARRLPGLRREWENIQYF